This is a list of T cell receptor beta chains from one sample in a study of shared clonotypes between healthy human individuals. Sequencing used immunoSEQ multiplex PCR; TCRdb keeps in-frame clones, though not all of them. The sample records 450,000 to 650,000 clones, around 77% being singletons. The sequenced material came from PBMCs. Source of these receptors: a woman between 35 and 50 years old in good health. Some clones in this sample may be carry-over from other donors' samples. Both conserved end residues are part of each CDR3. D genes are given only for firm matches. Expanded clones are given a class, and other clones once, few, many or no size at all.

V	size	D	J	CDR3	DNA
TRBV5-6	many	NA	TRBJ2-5	CASSPGLAQPQETQYF	TGTGCCAGCAGCCCGGGCCTAGCTCAGCCCCAAGAGACCCAGTACTTC
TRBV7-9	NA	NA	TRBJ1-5	CASHSRGKYSNQPQHF	TGTGCCAGCCACTCTAGGGGGAAGTATAGCAATCAGCCCCAGCATTTT
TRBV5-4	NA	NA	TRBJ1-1	CASSLAREHTEAFF	TGTGCCAGCAGCTTGGCGAGAGAACACACTGAAGCTTTCTTT
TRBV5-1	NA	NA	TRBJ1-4	CASSFGGTNEKLFF	TGCGCCAGCAGCTTCGGGGGGACTAATGAAAAACTGTTTTTT
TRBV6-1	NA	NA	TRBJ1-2	CASSEDRVGYGYTF	TGTGCCAGCAGTGAAGATCGGGTTGGGTATGGCTACACCTTC
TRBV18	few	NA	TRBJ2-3	CASSPELDTQYF	TGTGCCAGCTCGCCTGAATTAGATACGCAGTATTTT
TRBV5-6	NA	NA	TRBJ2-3	CASSLGGTQYF	TGTGCCAGCAGCTTGGGTGGTACGCAGTATTTT
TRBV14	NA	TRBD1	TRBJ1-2	CASSQITGAGYTF	TGTGCCAGCAGCCAAATTACAGGGGCTGGCTACACCTTC
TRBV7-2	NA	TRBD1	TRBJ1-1	CASSLGLTGYTEAFF	TGTGCCAGCAGCTTAGGTTTGACAGGGTATACTGAAGCTTTCTTT
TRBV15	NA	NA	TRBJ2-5	CATSRDLGETQYF	TGTGCCACCAGCAGAGATTTAGGAGAGACCCAGTACTTC
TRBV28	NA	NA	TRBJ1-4	CASSPPSDPGKLFF	TGTGCCAGCAGTCCCCCATCCGACCCCGGAAAACTGTTTTTT
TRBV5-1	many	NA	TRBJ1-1	CASSRDSGGTEAFF	TGCGCCAGCAGCCGCGACTCCGGGGGCACTGAAGCTTTCTTT
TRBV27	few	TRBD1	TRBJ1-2	CASSLGTGYYGYTF	TGTGCCAGCAGTTTGGGGACAGGGTACTATGGCTACACCTTC
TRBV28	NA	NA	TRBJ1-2	CASRTEAPYGYTF	TGTGCCAGCAGGACGGAGGCCCCCTATGGCTACACCTTC
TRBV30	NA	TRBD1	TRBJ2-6	CAWHWGTELSGANVLTF	TGTGCCTGGCACTGGGGGACAGAGCTCTCTGGGGCCAACGTCCTGACTTTC
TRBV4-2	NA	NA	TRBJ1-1	CASSQEGGAGNTEAFF	TGTGCCAGCAGCCAAGAAGGTGGCGCAGGGAACACTGAAGCTTTCTTT
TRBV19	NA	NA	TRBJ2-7	CASSIGSGPSYEQYF	TGTGCCAGTAGTATAGGAAGCGGGCCATCCTACGAGCAGTACTTC
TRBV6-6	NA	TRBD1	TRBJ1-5	CASSPGTVGNQPQHF	TGTGCCAGCAGCCCCGGGACAGTTGGGAATCAGCCCCAGCATTTT
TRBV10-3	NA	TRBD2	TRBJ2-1	CAIAWDYLGEQFF	TGTGCCATCGCCTGGGACTATCTCGGTGAGCAGTTCTTC
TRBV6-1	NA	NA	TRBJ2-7	CASSETTSSYEQYF	TGTGCCAGCAGTGAAACAACCAGCTCCTACGAGCAGTACTTC
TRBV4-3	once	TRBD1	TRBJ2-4	CASSRGDLGDRGEENIQYF	TGCGCCAGCAGCCGAGGGGATTTGGGGGACAGGGGGGAAGAAAACATTCAGTACTTC
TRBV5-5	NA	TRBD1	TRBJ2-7	CASRPPGQGYEQYF	TGTGCCAGCAGGCCGCCGGGACAGGGGTACGAGCAGTACTTC
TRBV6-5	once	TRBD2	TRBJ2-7	CASRLGLAGGGEQYF	TGTGCCAGCAGACTGGGACTAGCGGGAGGAGGCGAGCAGTACTTC
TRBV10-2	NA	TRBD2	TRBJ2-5	CASSESKGLAGRGETQYF	TGCGCCAGCAGTGAGTCGAAGGGACTAGCGGGTCGAGGCGAGACCCAGTACTTC
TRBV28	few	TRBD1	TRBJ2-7	CASSLGQGSYEQYF	TGTGCCAGCAGTTTAGGACAGGGCTCCTACGAGCAGTACTTC